These T cell receptor beta chains were read from a single sample in a study of shared clonotypes between healthy human individuals. Assay used: immunoSEQ multiplex PCR; TCRdb lists only in-frame clones, some missing. The repertoire holds over 2 million clones, around 93% seen once, with around 0.38% in the top ten. The sequenced sample was naive CD4+ T cells from PBMCs. The source is a man aged 18 to 35 in good health. Some clones in this sample may be carry-over from other donors' samples. The CDR3 runs from the conserved cysteine through the conserved F or W. The D gene is left open where the match is weak. Size is stated for part of the rows, as once, few or many counts, or as a class when the clone is expanded.

J,D,V,size,DNA,CDR3
TRBJ2-3,.,TRBV7-3,.,TGTGCCAGCAGTCCAGGGGCAGGCGCAGATACGCAGTATTTT,CASSPGAGADTQYF
TRBJ2-7,TRBD2,TRBV27,.,TGTGCCAGCAGTTTTTATGCGGGAGCCTACGAGCAGTACTTC,CASSFYAGAYEQYF
TRBJ2-1,.,TRBV18,.,TGTGCCAGCTCACCACCGGGCGGCCAGTACAATGAGCAGTTCTTC,CASSPPGGQYNEQFF
TRBJ2-1,TRBD2,TRBV28,.,TGTGCCGCCAGCAGTAGACTAGCGGGAGGTGGTAATGAGCAGTTCTTC,CAASSRLAGGGNEQFF
TRBJ2-3,.,TRBV28,.,TGTGCCAGCAGAGGGGGGACCACAGATACGCAGTATTTT,CASRGGTTDTQYF
TRBJ1-5,.,TRBV27,.,TGTGCCAGCAGGCCGAATGGGGACGGGAGACAGCCCCAGCATTTT,CASRPNGDGRQPQHF
TRBJ2-3,.,TRBV7-2,few,TGTGCCAGCAGCAGGGCTCCAGATACGCAGTATTTT,CASSRAPDTQYF
TRBJ2-1,.,TRBV27,.,TGTGCCAGCAGTAGGGCCCTAAAAGGCGAGCAGTTCTTC,CASSRALKGEQFF
TRBJ2-2,TRBD2,TRBV5-5,.,TGTGCCAGCAGCTTGAGAATTCCTAGCGGGAGTGCGAACACCGGGGAGCTGTTTTTT,CASSLRIPSGSANTGELFF
TRBJ1-5,.,TRBV28,.,TGTGCCAGCAGTTCCGCAGGTTCTGATCAGCCCCAGCATTTT,CASSSAGSDQPQHF
TRBJ1-3,TRBD1,TRBV6-4,few,TGTGCCAGCAGGGGGACAGGTTACTCTGGAAACACCATATATTTT,CASRGTGYSGNTIYF
TRBJ1-1,TRBD1,TRBV29-1,.,TGCAGCGGTTACAGGGGGAACACTGAAGCTTTCTTT,CSGYRGNTEAFF
TRBJ2-7,.,TRBV9,.,TGTGCCAGCAGCGCCGGGACCGGGCAAGCCTACGAGCAGTACTTC,CASSAGTGQAYEQYF
TRBJ2-7,.,TRBV29-1,.,TGCAGCGTTGGACAGAATTACGAGCAGTACTTC,CSVGQNYEQYF
TRBJ1-4,TRBD1,TRBV7-2,.,TGTGCCAGCAGTACAGCGAAGGGGGCATTGGCAACTAATGAAAAACTGTTTTTT,CASSTAKGALATNEKLFF
TRBJ2-5,TRBD1,TRBV19,.,TGTGCCAGTACGCGGACAGGGACACCGTTTGAGACCCAGTACTTC,CASTRTGTPFETQYF
TRBJ2-7,.,TRBV5-1,.,TGCGCCAGCGCGACGCGCGATGGCTACCACGATCGCGTAACCTACGAGCAGTACTTC,CASATRDGYHDRVTYEQYF
TRBJ2-1,.,TRBV6-1,.,TGTGCCAGCAGTGAACTCAGGGGCTCCTACAATGAGCAGTTCTTC,CASSELRGSYNEQFF
TRBJ1-1,.,TRBV11-2,.,TGTGCCAGCAGCTTAAGCGTGAACACTGAAGCTTTCTTT,CASSLSVNTEAFF
TRBJ1-1,TRBD1,TRBV30,few,TGTGCCTGGAGGAAACAGGGGAACGCTGAAGCTTTCTTT,CAWRKQGNAEAFF
TRBJ1-4,.,TRBV7-8,.,TGTGCCAGCAGCTTAGTTCAGGGAGAAAAACTGTTTTTT,CASSLVQGEKLFF
TRBJ2-5,.,TRBV10-3,.,TGTGCCATCAGTGAGTCAAAGGGGACAGAGACCCAGTACTTC,CAISESKGTETQYF
TRBJ2-6,.,TRBV4-1,.,TGCGCCAGCAGCCGAGGAAGCTCTGGGGCCAACGTCCTGACTTTC,CASSRGSSGANVLTF
TRBJ2-3,TRBD1,TRBV4-1,.,TGCGCCAGCAGCCAAGATGGGGGACAGAGCACAGATACGCAGTATTTT,CASSQDGGQSTDTQYF
TRBJ2-7,TRBD1,TRBV28,.,TGTGCCAGCAGTCGAGACAGGGTAAAGGACGAGCAGTACTTC,CASSRDRVKDEQYF
TRBJ2-7,TRBD2,TRBV5-5,once,TGTGCCAGCTCGTCCACAACTAGCGGGTCCTACGAGCAGTACTTC,CASSSTTSGSYEQYF
TRBJ2-1,.,TRBV28,.,TGTGCCAGCAGTTTCAACCGGCGGGCCTACAATGAGCAGTTCTTC,CASSFNRRAYNEQFF
TRBJ2-7,TRBD2,TRBV9,.,TGTGCCAGCAGCGTAGGGGCTAGCGGGGGAACCTACGAGCAGTACTTC,CASSVGASGGTYEQYF